This is a list of T cell receptor beta chains from one sample in a study of cytomegalovirus exposure and HLA in healthy donors. Libraries were prepared by immunoSEQ multiplex PCR; TCRdb keeps only in-frame clonotypes and omits some of them. The sample holds roughly 130,000 clones, less than 80% seen once. Source material: PBMCs. These TCRs come from a man aged 40-55 years in good health and CMV-seropositive. Each CDR3 is given without its conserved first and last residue. Each record gives: D gene, V gene, CDR3 length, CDR3 protein. A D gene is named only where the DNA matches it firmly.

TRBD1 | TRBV7-8 | 13 | ASSAGQGGNSPLH
TRBD1 | TRBV7-9 | 13 | ASSSQGSSYNEQF
TRBD1 | TRBV2 | 13 | ASSRDRRLNTEAF
- | TRBV4-1 | 15 | ASSQDVGAISAYEQY
TRBD1 | TRBV5-4 | 14 | ASSLGQWGTGYGYT
TRBD1 | TRBV7-9 | 14 | ASSLDSGQRNSPLH
- | TRBV28 | 14 | ASSLTALRGKNIQY
- | TRBV6-5 | 12 | ASRAQYSNQPQH
TRBD2 | TRBV10-3 | 14 | AIRATSGRASNEQF
- | TRBV18 | 15 | ASSPRMISGKTYEQY
TRBD1 | TRBV5-1 | 13 | ASSSTGQGFTEAF
- | TRBV2 | 13 | ASKHPGLNTGELF
TRBD1 | TRBV25-1 | 13 | ATRKDRGYTGELF
- | TRBV30 | 10 | AWSGTSGTQY
TRBD1 | TRBV28 | 12 | ASRPDRVQETQY
TRBD2 | TRBV13 | 19 | ASSPPPLGLAGGSGTGELF
- | TRBV19 | 13 | ASSRGQNSNQPQH
TRBD1 | TRBV5-8 | 13 | ASSPGQSMNTEAF
TRBD1 | TRBV9 | 15 | ASSVATGYSGANVLT
- | TRBV6-6 | 13 | ASSYTSGPSQPQH
TRBD1 | TRBV5-1 | 12 | ASTLGTENTEAF
- | TRBV27 | 13 | ASSAAGNSNQPQH
TRBD1 | TRBV11-2 | 12 | ASSATGGNQPQH
TRBD1 | TRBV10-3 | 14 | AISAIQDRKGNEQF
TRBD1 | TRBV6-4 | 11 | ASSRTGGDTQY
- | TRBV30 | 11 | AWSAGGGTEAF
TRBD1 | TRBV5-1 | 12 | ASSLRTGGTEAF
- | TRBV6-1 | 14 | ASSEIERSSKNIQY
- | TRBV28 | 12 | ASSPGDSNQPQH
- | TRBV6-5 | 11 | ASSPDSLYGYT
- | TRBV28 | 12 | ASSLVDRSGEAF
- | TRBV6-5 | 11 | ASRRGGAGELF
TRBD1 | TRBV10-3 | 13 | AISYSGGSGETQY
- | TRBV7-9 | 13 | ASSLLAGPDSPLH
TRBD2 | TRBV9 | 14 | ASSPSGAGGLETQY
- | TRBV4-3 | 12 | ASSQVGQDYGYT
TRBD2 | TRBV4-2 | 15 | ASSQDLSGSGTGELF
- | TRBV5-5 | 13 | ASSPRGIGVSRYT
- | TRBV10-3 | 10 | AIRDSNQPQH
- | TRBV6-1 | 13 | ASSGTPDSNQPQH